This T cell receptor beta chain was recorded in a study of blood T cell repertoires in COVID-19. This clone was seen a handful of times. Germline-derived CDR1 and CDR2 are SEHNR and FQNEAQ (reference sequence). V lost 1 base to trimming and J lost 4 bases, with 7 bases between them. This CDR3 is 13 amino acids long. Original handling: Cell counts per sample came from amplifying reference gene primers. Clones were sequenced by immunoSEQ multiplex PCR, and TCRdb holds only the in-frame ones, with some missing. V and J calls and clone size are those listed in that table; D and trimming were worked out from the DNA. Found here are 130,000 or so clones, about 76% of them singletons; the top ten hold 5%. Those enrolled in Seattle joined during active infection and were followed longitudinally afterward.

Sequencing was carried out using peripheral blood. This sequence was found in a woman aged 65 to 85 with COVID-19, enrolled during active disease. The V and J genes are TRBV7-9 and TRBJ1-1; D is ambiguous. CDR3 amino acids: CASSLVPLTEAFF. The DNA for the CDR3 is TGTGCCAGCAGCTTAGTTCCACTCACTGAAGCTTTCTTT. Full variable domain (outside the CDR3, taken from reference TRBV7-9 and TRBJ1-1): DTGVSQNPRHKITKRGQNVTFRCDPISEHNRLYWYRQTLGQGPEFLTYFQNEAQLEKSRLLSDRFSAERPKGSFSTLEIQRTEQGDSAMYLCASSLVPLTEAFFGQGTRLTVV.